This entry lists 24 T cell receptor beta chains sequenced from one sample in a study of identical twins. MiXCR was run by TCRdb on the 5' RACE reads, yielding one entry per CDR3 protein. The sample lists approximately 530,000 distinct CDR3 sequences, 20% to 25% occurring once. Separately, the same data were catalogued under a study of yellow fever vaccine responses in identical twins.

Source material: CD4+ T cells sorted from blood. The receptors derive from a woman aged 18-30 years in good health.

This clonotype has a count of ten or more. In DNA form, the CDR3 reads TGCGCCAGCAGCTTCGGGACTAGCGGGAGCGATGAGCAGTTCTTC. It yields the protein CASSFGTSGSDEQFF. The rearrangement uses TRBV5-1 and TRBJ2-1, with TRBD2 matching over 14 bases. From germline, CDR1 is SGHRS and CDR2 YFSETQ. The CDR3 is 15 amino acids. Trimming took 2 bases from V and 8 from J; bases not matched to a gene: 3.

This clonotype was recorded a few times. The rearrangement links TRBV20-1 to TRBJ1-2; 7 bases line up with TRBD1. V trimming: 6 bases; J trimming: 7 bases; junction bases outside the gene matches: 8. CDR3 length: 12 residues. Germline lookup yields CDR1 DFQATT and CDR2 SNEGSKA (reference sequence). The CDR3 DNA follows: TGCAGTGCGACAGACAGGGATCTTGGCTACACCTTC. This gives the protein CSATDRDLGYTF.

V is TRBV5-1 and J is TRBJ2-3; no clear D gene. The V end lost 0 bases, the J end lost 2 bases, and 10 bases lay between the germline ends. This CDR3 is 15 amino acids long. Per the germline V gene, CDR1 is SGHRS and CDR2 is YFSETQ. In DNA form, the CDR3 reads TGCGCCAGCAGCTTGGAAATCGCTGTCACAGATACGCAGTATTTT. Its translation is CASSLEIAVTDTQYF.

This clonotype is classed as medium-sized (0.01 to 0.1%). This chain uses TRBV12-3 or TRBV12-4 with TRBJ1-5; D is unclear. V lost 5 bases and J lost 2, with 7 bases in between. The CDR3 is 13 amino acids. CDR3 bases: TGTGCCAGCAGTCGTGGCGGCAATCAGCCCCAGCATTTT. Its translation is CASSRGGNQPQHF.

This rearrangement joins TRBV7-9 to TRBJ1-5; 7 nucleotides line up with TRBD1. CDR1 is SEHNR and CDR2 is FQNEAQ in the germline V gene (reference sequence). Unmatched junction bases numbered 3, after V lost 1 base and J lost 6 bases. The CDR3 is 14 residues long. The CDR3 DNA follows: TGTGCCAGCAGCTTAGAAGGGGGCGGTCAGCCCCAGCATTTT. Its protein product is CASSLEGGGQPQHF.

This clonotype was picked up a small number of times. This rearrangement joins TRBV10-3 to TRBJ2-1, with unresolved D. The CDR3 runs to 15 residues. Germline CDR1 reads ENHRY; CDR2 reads SYGVKD. The V end lost 2 bases, the J end lost 8 bases, and 16 bases lay between the germline ends. The DNA for the CDR3 is TGTGCCATCAGTGAGAGGACGGTGGGGATAGATGAGCAGTTCTTC. Translating gives CAISERTVGIDEQFF.

The rearrangement uses TRBV20-1 and TRBJ2-5; D is perhaps TRBD2 (6 bases). Germline loops: CDR1 DFQATT, CDR2 SNEGSKA (reference sequence). The CDR3 is made up of 12 amino acids. V gave up 6 bases and J gave up 4 bases, with 12 bases separating them. CDR3: CSAKGSGETQYF. The CDR3 DNA reads TGCAGTGCGAAGGGTAGCGGAGAGACCCAGTACTTC.

This clonotype has more than one count but fewer than ten. The chain couples TRBV12-3 or TRBV12-4 to TRBJ2-1, with 7 bases identical to TRBD2. The CDR3 runs 15 residues. V gave up 3 bases and J gave up 4 bases; unmatched junction bases: 6. The CDR3 region has the DNA TGTGCCAGCAGTTTGGGAGGGGAGTTTTACAATGAGCAGTTCTTC. It specifies CASSLGGEFYNEQFF.

The chain combines TRBV29-1 with TRBJ2-5; TRBD1 matches 8 bases. This CDR3 spans 12 amino acids. The J segment lost 2 bases and the V segment lost 7 bases, leaving 3 bases of the junction unmatched. Germline V CDR1 and CDR2: SQVTM, ANQGSEA. The CDR3 protein is CSAWTGQETQYF. The CDR3 coding sequence is TGCAGCGCCTGGACAGGGCAAGAGACCCAGTACTTC.

Many counts were recorded for this clonotype. The V gene is TRBV20-1, the J gene TRBJ2-3; TRBD1 or TRBD2 may be the D gene (6 bases each). V was cut by 6 bases and J by 2 bases, with 9 bases left in between. There are 12 residues in the CDR3. The V gene's germline CDR1 is DFQATT and CDR2 SNEGSKA (reference sequence). In DNA, the CDR3 is TGCAGTGCGGAGGGGGACACAGATACGCAGTATTTT. Its protein is CSAEGDTDTQYF.

This clonotype showed up many times. The rearrangement uses TRBV5-1 and TRBJ2-2; the D is unclear. Germline CDR1 is SGHRS and CDR2 is YFSETQ. The ends were cut back, 0 bases at V and 1 base at J, with 7 bases in the middle. The CDR3 loop spans 15 amino acids. As DNA, the CDR3 is TGCGCCAGCAGCTTGGCCAGCGAGAACACCGGGGAGCTGTTTTTT. Its protein product is CASSLASENTGELFF.

This clonotype was picked up many times. This chain joins TRBV5-1 and TRBJ2-2; 8 bases are shared with TRBD1. The germline gives CDR1 SGHRS, CDR2 YFSETQ. Trimming cost V 2 bases and J 2 bases; bases outside gene matches: 5. The CDR3 has 16 residues. The CDR3 protein is CASSFNAGGNTGELFF. DNA of the CDR3: TGCGCCAGCAGCTTTAACGCAGGGGGCAACACCGGGGAGCTGTTTTTT.

This clonotype was counted between two and nine times. The chain links TRBV27 to TRBJ2-1; 11 bases line up with TRBD2. CDR3 length equals 16 residues. Germline-derived CDR1 and CDR2 are MNHEY and SMNVEV (reference sequence). V trimming: 4 bases; J trimming: 5 bases; junction bases outside the gene matches: 7. The CDR3 sequence is CASSSLGTSGNNEQFF. The CDR3, as DNA: TGTGCCAGCAGTTCCCTCGGGACTAGCGGAAACAATGAGCAGTTCTTC.

V and J are TRBV20-1 and TRBJ2-7, with 11 bases identical to TRBD2. After removal of 3 bases from V and 2 bases from J, the junction contained 3 bases not matched to a gene. The CDR3 sequence is 14 residues long. Germline CDR1 is DFQATT and CDR2 is SNEGSKA (reference sequence). The CDR3 DNA reads TGCAGTGCTAGGACTAGCGGGAAGGCCTACGAGCAGTACTTC. This codes for CSARTSGKAYEQYF.

V is TRBV28 and J is TRBJ2-1, with a possible D match to TRBD2 (6 bases). The ends were cut back, 5 bases at V and 4 bases at J, with 12 bases in the middle. The CDR3 consists of 14 residues. The germline V gene has CDR1 MDHEN and CDR2 SYDVKM. The CDR3, as DNA: TGTGCCAGCAGTCACGCCCGGGAGTACAATGAGCAGTTCTTC. Translating it yields CASSHAREYNEQFF.

V is TRBV7-9 and J is TRBJ2-7; TRBD2 matches at 7 bases. Trimming at V came to 3 bases and at J to 2 bases, leaving 7 bases not matched to a gene. Germline values: CDR1 SEHNR, CDR2 FQNEAQ (reference sequence). This CDR3 comprises 15 residues. CDR3 coding DNA: TGTGCCAGCAGCTTGGACGGGAGGCCCGCCTACGAGCAGTACTTC. It codes for CASSLDGRPAYEQYF.

There are a few counts of this clonotype. The V call is TRBV28, the J call TRBJ2-1, with TRBD1 matching 10 bases. CDR3 length: 16 amino acids. Germline V lookup: CDR1 MDHEN, CDR2 SYDVKM. Trimming removed 5 bases from V and 4 bases from J; junction bases left unmatched: 8. CDR3 amino acids: CASSVPGQGFYNEQFF. The CDR3, as DNA: TGTGCCAGCAGTGTCCCGGGACAGGGGTTTTACAATGAGCAGTTCTTC.

CDR3 sequence (DNA): TGTGCCACCGGTCAGGGGGGGAATCAGCCCCAGCATTTT. This codes for CATGQGGNQPQHF. The rearrangement links TRBV15 to TRBJ1-5; 7 bases align to TRBD1. V lost 8 bases to trimming and J lost 4 bases; unmatched junction nucleotides: 5. Germline V gene sequence: CDR1 LNHNV, CDR2 YYDKDF (reference sequence). This CDR3 has 13 amino acids. Supplemented by reference TRBV15 and TRBJ1-5, the full variable domain reads DAMVIQNPRYQVTQFGKPVTLSCSQTLNHNVMYWYQQKSSQAPKLLFHYYDKDFNNEADTPDNFQSRRPNTSFCFLDIRSPGLGDTAMYLCATGQGGNQPQHFGDGTRLSIL.

This clonotype came up a few times. The chain recombines TRBV5-1 with TRBJ1-1, with a possible D match to TRBD1 (5 bases). Trimming took 5 bases from V and 0 from J, leaving 8 bases between them. The CDR3 totals 13 residues. The germline gives CDR1 SGHRS, CDR2 YFSETQ. The CDR3 DNA reads as TGCGCCAGCAGGGCGGACATGAACACTGAAGCTTTCTTT. Its protein is CASRADMNTEAFF.

This clonotype was observed a few times. V gene TRBV4-1 combines with J gene TRBJ2-2; 9 bases map to TRBD1. Per the germline V gene, CDR1 is MGHRA and CDR2 is YSYEKL. V gave up 1 base and J gave up 5 bases; unmatched junction bases: 8. The CDR3 consists of 17 residues. CDR3 sequence: CASSQGPGQGNTGELFF. CDR3 bases: TGCGCCAGCAGCCAAGGTCCGGGACAGGGTAATACCGGGGAGCTGTTTTTT.

The chain uses TRBV27 and TRBJ2-3, with D perhaps matching TRBD1 (6 bases). Germline V lookup: CDR1 MNHEY, CDR2 SMNVEV (reference sequence). The CDR3 has 13 amino acids. Trimming took off 6 bases at V and 4 bases at J, with 11 bases between the two ends. The CDR3: CASRSQGADTQYF. CDR3 nucleotides: TGTGCCAGCAGGTCACAGGGTGCAGATACGCAGTATTTT.

V gene TRBV20-1 combines with J gene TRBJ2-4; TRBD2 agrees at 10 bases. The CDR3 runs to 15 residues. Trimming at V came to 4 bases and at J to 0 bases, leaving 3 bases not matched to a gene. Germline V lookup: CDR1 DFQATT, CDR2 SNEGSKA (reference sequence). The CDR3: CSATRLAGAKNIQYF. The CDR3, as DNA: TGCAGTGCTACTCGACTAGCGGGAGCCAAAAACATTCAGTACTTC.

This chain links TRBV2 with TRBJ1-1; possibly TRBD1 for D (5 bases). V was shortened by 8 bases and J by 0 bases, with 13 bases between the two germline ends. This CDR3 is built from 14 residues. Germline values: CDR1 SNHLY, CDR2 FYNNEI. The CDR3 nucleotides are TGTGCCAGCTCCCCTGACAGCGTGAACACTGAAGCTTTCTTT. Protein: CASSPDSVNTEAFF.

The chain couples TRBV5-1 to TRBJ1-1; TRBD1 matches 10 bases. The CDR3 consists of 14 residues. Unmatched junction bases numbered 5, after V lost 4 bases and J lost 5 bases. Per germline, CDR1 SGHRS and CDR2 YFSETQ. The chain's CDR3 is CASSRDRGGTEAFF. CDR3 bases: TGCGCCAGCAGCAGGGACAGGGGAGGAACTGAAGCTTTCTTT. The full variable domain, in which reference TRBV5-1 and TRBJ1-1 provide the parts outside the CDR3, is KAGVTQTPRYLIKTRGQQVTLSCSPISGHRSVSWYQQTPGQGLQFLFEYFSETQRNKGNFPGRFSGRQFSNSRSEMNVSTLELGDSALYLCASSRDRGGTEAFFGQGTRLTVV.